This T cell receptor (beta chain) was found in a study of patients and donors after allogeneic stem cell transplantation. The germline V gene encodes CDR1 MDHEN and CDR2 SYDVKM. V lost 2 bases, J lost 5 bases, and 5 bases stayed unmatched. The CDR3 is 14 residues long. MiXCR was run by TCRdb on the RT-PCR reads, yielding one entry per CDR3 protein. Seen here are 100,000 to 130,000 distinct CDR3 sequences, 35% to 45% observed once, and the top ten hold under 30%. This sequence joins TRBV28 and TRBJ2-5; TRBD2 matches at 7 bases. Sequencing used blood, either unsorted or a sorted T cell fraction (not recorded which). This receptor was identified in a human donor who was either an allogeneic HSCT recipient or a stem cell or donor lymphocyte infusion donor (not recorded which). It is not recorded whose cells these are; they may come from a transplant donor. The CDR3 DNA is TGTGCCAGCAGTTTAGATCTGCGGGGGGAGACCCAGTACTTC. Amino acid sequence: CASSLDLRGETQYF.